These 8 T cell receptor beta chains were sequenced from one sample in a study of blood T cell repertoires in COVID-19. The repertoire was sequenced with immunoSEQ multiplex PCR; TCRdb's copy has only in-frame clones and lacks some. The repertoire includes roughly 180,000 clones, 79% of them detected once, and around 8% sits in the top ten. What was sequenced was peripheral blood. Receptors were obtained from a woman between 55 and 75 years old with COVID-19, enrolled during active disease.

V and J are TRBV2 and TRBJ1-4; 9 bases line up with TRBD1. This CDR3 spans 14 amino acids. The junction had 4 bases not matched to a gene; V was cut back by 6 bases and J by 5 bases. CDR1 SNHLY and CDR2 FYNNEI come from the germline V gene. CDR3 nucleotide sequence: TGTGCCAGCAGCTGGACAGGGGAAAATGAAAAACTGTTTTTT. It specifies CASSWTGENEKLFF.

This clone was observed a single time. The chain's CDR3 is CASRGDRHRNTEAFF. The CDR3 coding sequence is TGTGCCAGCAGAGGGGACAGGCATCGGAACACTGAAGCTTTCTTT. V is TRBV2 and J is TRBJ1-1; 8 nucleotides line up with TRBD1. The CDR3 extends over 15 amino acids. The V gene's germline CDR1 is SNHLY and CDR2 FYNNEI. Trimming took 6 bases from V and 1 from J; bases not matched to a gene: 7.

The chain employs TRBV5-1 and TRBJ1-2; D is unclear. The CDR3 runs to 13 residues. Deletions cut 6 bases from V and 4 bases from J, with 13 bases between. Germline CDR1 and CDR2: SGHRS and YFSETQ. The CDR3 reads CASKPEWSYGYTF. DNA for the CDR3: TGCGCCAGCAAACCTGAGTGGAGCTATGGCTACACCTTC.

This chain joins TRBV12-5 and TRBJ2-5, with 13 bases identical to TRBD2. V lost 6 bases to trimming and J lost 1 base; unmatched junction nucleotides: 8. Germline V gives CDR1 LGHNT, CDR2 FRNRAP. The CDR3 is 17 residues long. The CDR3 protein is CASGRTSGGGLQETQYF. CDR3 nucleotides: TGTGCTAGTGGAAGGACTAGCGGGGGAGGCCTCCAAGAGACCCAGTACTTC.

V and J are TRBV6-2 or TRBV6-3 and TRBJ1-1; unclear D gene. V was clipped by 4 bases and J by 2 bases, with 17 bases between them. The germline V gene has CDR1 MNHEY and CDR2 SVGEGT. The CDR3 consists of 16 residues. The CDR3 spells CASSSRLSSSNTEAFF. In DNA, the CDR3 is TGTGCCAGCAGTTCCCGCCTCAGTTCTTCCAACACTGAAGCTTTCTTT.

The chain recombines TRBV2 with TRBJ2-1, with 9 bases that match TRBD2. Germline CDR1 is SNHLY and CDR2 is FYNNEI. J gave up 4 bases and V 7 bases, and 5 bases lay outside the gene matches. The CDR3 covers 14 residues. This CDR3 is CASTASGIYNEQFF. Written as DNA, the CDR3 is TGTGCCAGCACCGCTAGCGGGATTTACAATGAGCAGTTCTTC. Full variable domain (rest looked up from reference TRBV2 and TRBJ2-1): EPEVTQTPSHQVTQMGQEVILRCVPISNHLYFYWYRQILGQKVEFLVSFYNNEISEKSEIFDDQFSVERPDGSNFTLKIRSTKLEDSAMYFCASTASGIYNEQFFGPGTRLTVL.

The CDR3 DNA sequence: TGTGCCAGCAGCCCCCGGGACTATGAGATATACAATGAGCAGTTCTTC. It yields the protein CASSPRDYEIYNEQFF. V usage is TRBV7-2 and J usage is TRBJ2-1, with 7 nucleotides matching TRBD2. Germline CDR1 is SGHTA and CDR2 is FQGNSA. The CDR3 length is 16 residues. The V gene end was trimmed by 5 bases and the J gene end by 4 bases; junction bases not matched to a gene: 11.

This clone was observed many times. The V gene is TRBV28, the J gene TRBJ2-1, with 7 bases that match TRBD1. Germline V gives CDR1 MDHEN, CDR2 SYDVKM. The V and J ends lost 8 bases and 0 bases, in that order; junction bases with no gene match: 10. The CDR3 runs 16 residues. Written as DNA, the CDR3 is TGTGCCAGCCGATGGACAGGCCCGAGCTCCTACAATGAGCAGTTCTTC. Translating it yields CASRWTGPSSYNEQFF.